This T cell receptor beta chain was identified during a study of molecular identifiers for immune sequencing clone quantification. From the PCR reads, TCRdb called clonotypes with MiXCR, one entry per CDR3 protein. The sample contains about 510,000 distinct CDR3 sequences, roughly 26% of which appear only once. V dropped 4 bases and J dropped 2; count of bases not matched to a gene: 4. The CDR3 consists of 16 residues. The germline gives CDR1 SNHLY, CDR2 FYNNEI. Whole-study findings and limits: Among about a million naive cells, spiked Jurkat TCR RNA from a single cell was reportedly detectable.

Ten or more counts support this clonotype. The target antigen is unknown. The V gene is TRBV2, the J gene TRBJ2-3, with 12 bases lining up with TRBD2. The clonotype comes from a human donor in good health. Some libraries in this study had Jurkat cell RNA spiked in. Input material: naive CD8+ T cells from blood, with Jurkat cell RNA spiked in. Documented subset: FACS-sorted CD8+CD4-CCR7+CD45RA+ naive T cells. CDR3 nucleotides: TGTGCCAGCAGTGGACTAGCGGGGGATTACACAGATACGCAGTATTTT. This sequence encodes CASSGLAGDYTDTQYF.